This T cell receptor (beta chain) appears in the sequencing data of a study of breast tumors, draining lymph nodes, adjacent tissues. Notes on the study in general: Compared with basal-like, luminal-like tumors shared significantly more repertoire with nontumor tissue.

TCRdb independently ran MiXCR on the multiplex PCR reads; one entry per CDR3 protein. This sample has over 150,000 distinct CDR3 sequences, with 30% to 40% found just once. Axillary draining lymph nodes of breast cancer patients supplied the node samples. Germline CDR1 MNHEY, CDR2 SVGAGI. J lost 0 bases, V lost 7 bases, and 8 bases had no gene match. The CDR3 has 17 amino acids. Regarding this clonotype: Its antigen is currently unknown.

This sequence originates from a female donor with breast cancer. Some clones in this sample may be carry-over from other donors' samples. This chain joins TRBV6-5 and TRBJ2-6; 8 bases align to TRBD1. Sequencing was done on a sample of axillary lymph node tissue. The CDR3 loop reads CASTTDRARSGANVLTF. DNA for the CDR3: TGTGCCAGCACCACGGACAGGGCGCGCTCTGGGGCCAACGTCCTGACTTTC.